Detailed here is one T cell receptor (beta chain). Its specificity is unknown. This record comes from a study of Graves' ophthalmopathy and Graves' hyperthyroidism. Study-level background: Peripheral blood collection took place at initial diagnosis, before any treatment. Study results and caveats: Appearing in blood as well were most expanded thyroid clonotypes above 0.001 frequency.

In this cohort, patients with other autoimmune diseases, uncontrolled infections, pregnancy or lactation were excluded. Diagnosis used clinical symptoms, serum thyroxine, TRAb, thyroid ultrasound and orbital computed tomography. RNA transcripts were the template, and TCR beta CDR3 regions were amplified from them. HTBI-primed first-round RT-PCR preceded second-round multiplex PCR. TCRdb re-derived calls from the multiplex PCR reads in MiXCR, one entry per CDR3 protein. The sample comprises 200,000 to 300,000 distinct CDR3 sequences, about 47% of which are singletons, and less than 60% rests with the top ten. Germline loops: CDR1 KGHSH, CDR2 LQKENI. The length of the CDR3 is 13 residues. Germline trimming cut 7 bases from V and 8 bases from J; bases unmatched to any gene: 4.

The sample comprised peripheral blood. The sequence was obtained from an adult man with Graves' ophthalmopathy. The chain is built from TRBV18 and TRBJ1-6; 8 nucleotides match TRBD1. CDR3: CASYPGGDSPLHF. The CDR3 nucleotides read TGTGCCAGCTATCCAGGGGGCGATTCACCCCTCCACTTT.